One sample yielded the 18 T cell receptor beta chains listed below, sequenced in a study of T cell clonotyping in hematopoietic cell transplantation. Sequenced by immunoSEQ multiplex PCR; TCRdb stores in-frame clones only, minus some. The sample yields approximately 25,000 clones, around 84% seen once. Indicated time point: recipient sample about 28 days before transplant, after cytoreduction. Sequenced material: peripheral blood mononuclear cells, taken before stem cell transplant. These receptors all stem from a woman aged 55-75 years with acute myeloid leukemia. Some clones in this sample may be carry-over from other donors' samples.

V and J are TRBV9 and TRBJ1-2; TRBD1 matches 7 bases. J lost 7 bases, V lost 3 bases, and 12 bases had no gene match. The CDR3 length is 15 residues. The germline CDR1 and CDR2 sequences are SGDLS and YYNGEE. CDR3 bases: TGTGCCAGCAGCGCCGCCGGGACAGCGGGATTTGGCTACACCTTC. Translation: CASSAAGTAGFGYTF.

The chain has TRBV6-6 and TRBJ2-7; D uncertain. CDR1 is MNHNY and CDR2 is SVGAGI in the germline V gene (reference sequence). Trimming removed 7 bases at V and 5 bases at J, with 21 bases between. CDR3 length equals 15 residues. Written as DNA, the CDR3 is TGTGCCAGCAACCTCCCACCAGTGCTGGGCCACGAGCAGTACTTC. Protein sequence: CASNLPPVLGHEQYF.

This chain links TRBV9 with TRBJ2-1, with 7 nucleotides matching TRBD1. Trimming cost V 0 bases and J 0 bases; bases outside gene matches: 6. This CDR3 comprises 17 residues. Germline V gene data show CDR1 as SGDLS and CDR2 as YYNGEE. CDR3 residues: CASSVGPGGVSYNEQFF. The CDR3, as DNA: TGTGCCAGCAGCGTAGGGCCAGGGGGTGTCTCCTACAATGAGCAGTTCTTC.

The chain joins TRBV6-5 to TRBJ2-7; tentatively, D is TRBD1 (5 bases). With 2 bases removed from V and 0 bases from J, the gap between germline ends came to 8 bases. CDR1 is MNHEY, CDR2 SVGAGI, per germline. This CDR3 is built from 14 residues. In DNA, the CDR3 is TGTGCCAGCAGTTACGGTCAGGGCTCCTACGAGCAGTACTTC. Amino acid sequence: CASSYGQGSYEQYF.

This rearrangement joins TRBV19 to TRBJ2-4, with D possibly TRBD1 on 6 matching bases. Trimming cost V 7 bases and J 0 bases, with 13 bases left between them. From germline, CDR1 is LNHDA and CDR2 SQIVND (reference sequence). The CDR3 totals 15 residues. The CDR3 reads CASKVTGLAKNIQYF. CDR3 DNA sequence: TGTGCCAGTAAAGTGACAGGCCTAGCCAAAAACATTCAGTACTTC.

The chain employs TRBV7-9 and TRBJ1-6, with TRBD1 matching over 11 bases. V dropped 4 bases and J dropped 11; count of bases not matched to a gene: 10. The CDR3 totals 16 residues. Per germline, CDR1 SEHNR and CDR2 FQNEAQ (reference sequence). The CDR3 DNA reads as TGTGCCAGCAGCTCACTCCGGGACAGGGGGAGGGCACCCCTCCACTTT. Translation gives CASSSLRDRGRAPLHF.

The V gene is TRBV27, the J gene TRBJ2-3; the D gene could be TRBD1 or TRBD2 (5 bases each). Trimming left V 7 bases short and J 4 bases short, with 18 bases between. The CDR3 is 15 residues long. CDR1 and CDR2 from the germline V gene are MNHEY and SMNVEV (reference sequence). The CDR3: CASKRSPLGADTQYF. CDR3 coding DNA: TGTGCCAGCAAGCGGAGTCCGTTGGGGGCAGATACGCAGTATTTT.

This clone was seen once. The rearrangement joins TRBV18 to TRBJ2-7; 10 nucleotides match TRBD2. V was pared by 5 bases and J by 5 bases, with 6 bases of the junction left unmatched. The CDR3 runs to 14 residues. Germline V lookup: CDR1 KGHSH, CDR2 LQKENI. DNA for the CDR3: TGTGCCAGCTCAGCCGGGACTAGCGCCGACGAGCAGTACTTC. Its translation: CASSAGTSADEQYF. Drawing the rest from reference TRBV18 and TRBJ2-7, the complete variable domain is NAGVMQNPRHLVRRRGQEARLRCSPMKGHSHVYWYRQLPEEGLKFMVYLQKENIIDESGMPKERFSAEFPKEGPSILRIQQVVRGDSAAYFCASSAGTSADEQYFGPGTRLTVT.

V is TRBV19 and J is TRBJ2-7; 10 positions match TRBD1. This CDR3 region has 15 residues. Germline V CDR1 and CDR2: LNHDA, SQIVND (reference sequence). After removal of 4 bases from V and 6 bases from J, the junction contained 9 bases not matched to a gene. The CDR3 loop is CASSTTGGRGGEQYF. The CDR3 DNA sequence: TGTGCCAGTAGTACGACAGGGGGCCGGGGGGGCGAGCAGTACTTC.

The V gene is TRBV9, the J gene TRBJ2-3, with 9 positions matching TRBD1. Germline assignment: CDR1 SGDLS and CDR2 YYNGEE. V lost 3 bases to trimming and J lost 2 bases; unmatched junction nucleotides: 7. CDR3 length: 16 residues. The CDR3 sequence is CASSGGGTGNTDTQYF. The CDR3 DNA sequence: TGTGCCAGCAGCGGGGGCGGGACAGGGAACACAGATACGCAGTATTTT.

The chain carries TRBV7-9 and TRBJ2-3; no reliable D call. Per the germline V gene, CDR1 is SEHNR and CDR2 is FQNEAQ (reference sequence). There are 12 residues in the CDR3. V lost 1 base and J 9 bases, leaving 8 bases between the germline ends. DNA for the CDR3: TGTGCCAGCAGCTTAGTATTAGAAACGCAGTATTTT. This encodes CASSLVLETQYF.

This sequence joins TRBV27 and TRBJ2-5; weak D call: TRBD1 (6 bases). Germline V gene lookup returns CDR1 MNHEY and CDR2 SMNVEV (reference sequence). V was clipped by 5 bases and J by 4 bases, with 14 bases between them. This CDR3 has 14 residues. The CDR3: CASSTSRGRETQYF. CDR3 DNA sequence: TGTGCCAGCAGTACCTCGAGGGGGAGAGAGACCCAGTACTTC.

This chain links TRBV6-6 with TRBJ2-1, with D tentatively TRBD1 (6 bases). The germline V and J ends were trimmed by 2 bases and 6 bases, with 14 bases remaining between them. The CDR3 is made up of 15 amino acids. Germline loops: CDR1 MNHNY, CDR2 SVGAGI (reference sequence). In DNA form, the CDR3 reads TGTGCCAGCAGTTACAGGGCAGGGGTTACCAATGAGCAGTTCTTC. Protein sequence: CASSYRAGVTNEQFF.

V and J are TRBV10-3 and TRBJ1-2, with D possibly matching TRBD1 (6 bases). This CDR3 has 14 amino acids. The ends were cut back, 3 bases at V and 8 bases at J, with 16 bases in the middle. Germline V CDR1 and CDR2: ENHRY, SYGVKD. CDR3 residues: CAISDTDRSQGYTF. The CDR3, as DNA: TGTGCCATCAGTGACACTGACAGGAGTCAGGGCTACACCTTC.

V gene TRBV18 combines with J gene TRBJ1-5, with D possibly matching TRBD1 (5 bases). Trimming pared 2 bases from V and 5 bases from J, leaving 13 bases between. This CDR3 spans 15 amino acids. Germline CDR1 reads KGHSH; CDR2 reads LQKENI. Here the CDR3 reads CASSPGKGEDQPQHF. DNA of the CDR3: TGTGCCAGCTCACCAGGGAAAGGGGAGGATCAGCCCCAGCATTTT.

The chain employs TRBV6-5 and TRBJ2-7; 10 bases match TRBD2. With 6 bases clipped from V and 2 bases from J, the junction kept 4 bases outside the gene matches. The CDR3 consists of 14 residues. Germline assignment: CDR1 MNHEY and CDR2 SVGAGI. In DNA form, the CDR3 reads TGTGCCAGCAGGCCTGGGACTAGCGCCTACGAGCAGTACTTC. This codes for CASRPGTSAYEQYF.

The chain recombines TRBV28 with TRBJ2-3, with 7 bases fitting TRBD1. Trimming took 4 bases from V and 3 from J; bases not matched to a gene: 4. Germline lookup yields CDR1 MDHEN and CDR2 SYDVKM. The CDR3 has 14 amino acids. The CDR3 is CASSSTGATDTQYF. DNA for the CDR3: TGTGCCAGCAGTTCCACAGGGGCGACAGATACGCAGTATTTT.

This clone occurred a few times. The V call is TRBV11-1, the J call TRBJ1-3; 10 bases fit TRBD1. The CDR3 is 19 residues long. V trimming: 4 bases; J trimming: 0 bases; junction bases outside the gene matches: 12. Germline assignment: CDR1 SGHAT and CDR2 FQDESV (reference sequence). The CDR3 coding sequence is TGTGCCAGCAGCTCCCGGACAGGGGGTACCGCTTCCTCTGGAAACACCATATATTTT. Translated: CASSSRTGGTASSGNTIYF. The variable domain in full, completed from reference TRBV11-1 and TRBJ1-3, reads EAEVAQSPRYKITEKSQAVAFWCDPISGHATLYWYRQILGQGPELLVQFQDESVVDDSQLPKDRFSAERLKGVDSTLKIQPAELGDSAMYLCASSSRTGGTASSGNTIYFGEGSWLTVV.